This T cell receptor (beta chain) derives from a study of shared clonotypes between healthy human individuals. In the study overall: CD4 naive and CD4 memory each took three plates per donor, while CD8 naive took two and CD8 memory one.

Germline V gives CDR1 SNHLY, CDR2 FYNNEI. V lost 7 bases to trimming and J lost 9 bases, with 19 bases between them. CDR3 length: 13 residues. Using immunoSEQ multiplex PCR, the repertoire was profiled, and TCRdb retains in-frame clones only, with some absent. The data contain about 2 million clones, approximately 95% of them seen just once; the ten biggest clones take up 0.1% to 0.15%. The rearrangement uses TRBV2 and TRBJ2-7, with no clear D. This receptor was taken from a man younger than 35 in good health. Sequencing was performed on naive CD4+ T cells sorted from blood. Subset: CD45RA+ positively selected. The CDR3 loop is CASTPLPGFRQYF. In nucleotides, the CDR3 is TGTGCCAGCACTCCCCTCCCCGGGTTTCGGCAGTACTTC.